One and the same sample provided the 21 T cell receptor beta chains below, sequenced in a study of glioma-infiltrating T cells. Amplification of TCR alpha and beta CDR3 regions from RNA used iRepertoire nested multiplex PCR. TCRdb passed the multiplex PCR reads through MiXCR, listing each CDR3 protein once. The top ten hold more than 10% of the sample, which has more than 300,000 distinct CDR3 sequences, around 45% seen once. Sequencing input: glioma tissue, nonneoplastic brain tissue, or PBMCs (not recorded which). These receptors were obtained from a human donor with low-grade glioma or glioblastoma, undergoing nonglioma brain surgery, or in good health (not recorded which).

This clonotype has ten or more counts. The V call is TRBV28, the J call TRBJ1-2; D may be TRBD1 (6 bases). V lost 3 bases and J 4 bases, leaving 9 bases between the germline ends. The CDR3 sequence is 13 residues long. From germline, CDR1 is MDHEN and CDR2 SYDVKM. The CDR3 region has the DNA TGTGCCAGCAGTTTGGGGGCTCTCTATGGCTACACCTTC. The encoded protein is CASSLGALYGYTF.

In regard to this clonotype: This may stem from a read error, because a much larger clone lies one nucleotide away. V is TRBV25-1 and J is TRBJ2-3, with D unresolved. The V gene's germline CDR1 is MGHDK and CDR2 SYGVNS. V lost 3 bases, J lost 2 bases, and 12 bases lay in between. This CDR3 spans 15 amino acids. The CDR3 is CASSDAMNPTDTQYF. CDR3 in DNA: TGTGCCAGCAGTGACGCAATGAACCCCACAGATACGCAGTATTTT.

This clonotype occurred many times. The chain has TRBV27 and TRBJ2-7; 7 bases are shared with TRBD2. Germline lookup yields CDR1 MNHEY and CDR2 SMNVEV (reference sequence). The CDR3 has 14 amino acids. Trimming at V came to 2 bases and at J to 6 bases, leaving 7 bases not matched to a gene. The DNA of the CDR3 is TGTGCCAGCAGTTTACCCGGACTAGGATCCGAGCAGTACTTC. It yields the protein CASSLPGLGSEQYF.

The chain recombines TRBV28 with TRBJ1-5; TRBD1 agrees at 9 bases. The CDR3 consists of 17 residues. Germline loops: CDR1 MDHEN, CDR2 SYDVKM. V lost 5 bases and J lost 5; bases outside the gene matches: 13. Here the CDR3 reads CASSPSVLGQGYQPQHF. The CDR3 DNA is TGTGCCAGCAGTCCCTCTGTGTTAGGACAGGGGTATCAGCCCCAGCATTTT.

This clonotype was picked up a small number of times. The rearrangement links TRBV10-3 to TRBJ2-1; 10 positions agree with TRBD2. The V gene's germline CDR1 is ENHRY and CDR2 SYGVKD. This CDR3 comprises 16 residues. V shed 4 bases, J shed 0 bases, and the junction held 3 bases outside the gene matches. DNA of the CDR3: TGTGCCATCAGTGGGACTAGCGGAGACTCCTACAATGAGCAGTTCTTC. Protein product: CAISGTSGDSYNEQFF.

The chain employs TRBV28 and TRBJ2-7, with TRBD2 matching over 9 bases. The trim removed 4 bases at V and 5 bases at J, leaving 9 bases unmatched. Germline V lookup: CDR1 MDHEN, CDR2 SYDVKM. This CDR3 region has 15 residues. The CDR3 nucleotides are TGTGCCAGCAGTTCAGTAGCGGGAGCGGGGGACGAGCAGTACTTC. This gives the protein CASSSVAGAGDEQYF.

The rearrangement links TRBV4-3 to TRBJ2-1; D is uncertain. Trimming removed 0 bases at V and 7 bases at J, with 10 bases between. There are 14 residues in the CDR3. CDR1 and CDR2 from the germline V gene are LGHNA and YSLEER. CDR3 sequence (DNA): TGCGCCAGCAGCCAAGAGGTGGCTGCAAATGAGCAGTTCTTC. Its translation: CASSQEVAANEQFF.

In this sample, this clonotype turned up many times. This chain joins TRBV6-1 and TRBJ2-3; D may be TRBD1 (5 bases). CDR3 length: 11 residues. Germline assignment: CDR1 MNHNS and CDR2 SASEGT. Deletions cut 7 bases from V and 8 bases from J, with 10 bases between. The CDR3 protein is CASNKDTTQYF. CDR3 DNA sequence: TGTGCCAGCAATAAGGACACTACGCAGTATTTT.

The gene calls are TRBV18 and TRBJ1-4; 9 positions match TRBD1. V was pared by 3 bases and J by 0 bases, with 2 bases of the junction left unmatched. The CDR3 consists of 16 residues. The germline gives CDR1 KGHSH, CDR2 LQKENI. The CDR3, as DNA: TGTGCCAGCTCACCGGACAGGGGAGCAACTAATGAAAAACTGTTTTTT. The encoded protein is CASSPDRGATNEKLFF.

This clonotype was seen only a few times. This chain links TRBV7-3 with TRBJ1-2; 10 bases fit TRBD1. Germline loops: CDR1 SGHTA, CDR2 FQGTGA. The CDR3 totals 14 residues. The J segment lost 5 bases and the V segment lost 5 bases, leaving 5 bases of the junction unmatched. CDR3 sequence reads: CASSKTGGPYGYTF. The CDR3 DNA reads as TGTGCCAGCAGCAAGACAGGGGGCCCGTATGGCTACACCTTC.

This clonotype showed up many times. The V call is TRBV6-1, the J call TRBJ1-2, with D unclear. V was pared by 8 bases and J by 2 bases, with 15 bases between. The CDR3 covers 14 residues. Germline loops: CDR1 MNHNS, CDR2 SASEGT. The CDR3 loop reads CASCINIGNYGYTF. In nucleotides, the CDR3 is TGTGCCAGCTGTATAAATATCGGCAACTATGGCTACACCTTC.

A note on this clonotype: A much larger clone lies one base from this, so it may be a read error. This chain connects TRBV27 to TRBJ2-1, with D possibly matching TRBD1 (6 bases). The CDR3 is 14 residues long. The germline V gene has CDR1 MNHEY and CDR2 SMNVEV (reference sequence). V was pared by 7 bases and J by 10 bases, with 20 bases between. CDR3 coding DNA: TGTGCCAGCACCTTGACAGGCAGTTCCTACGAGCAGTTCTTC. As protein: CASTLTGSSYEQFF.

The genes are TRBV20-1 and TRBJ2-7, with D uncertain. Germline V gives CDR1 DFQATT, CDR2 SNEGSKA (reference sequence). The CDR3 covers 12 residues. V lost 4 bases, J lost 0 bases, and 7 bases lay in between. The CDR3 region is CSATLSSYEQYF. The CDR3 DNA reads TGCAGTGCTACCCTCAGCTCCTACGAGCAGTACTTC.

This clonotype was seen a single time. One junction end does not reproduce the germline sequence, and a read error may be involved. The J gene is TRBJ1-1, the V gene TRBV27; TRBD1 matches at 9 bases. The CDR3 is made up of 16 amino acids. The germline gives CDR1 MNHEY, CDR2 SMNVEV (reference sequence). CDR3 sequence reads: CVSSFFTGGLNTEAFF. The CDR3 DNA reads as TGTGTCAGCAGTTTTTTCACAGGGGGCCTGAACACTGAAGCTTTCTTT.

J is TRBJ2-5 and V is TRBV25-1; D call uncertain. The V end lost 6 bases, the J end lost 5 bases, and 19 bases lay between the germline ends. The germline gives CDR1 MGHDK, CDR2 SYGVNS. This CDR3 is 15 amino acids long. This chain's CDR3 is CASSSGFLPMETQYF. The CDR3 region has the DNA TGTGCCAGCAGCTCCGGGTTCTTACCCATGGAGACCCAGTACTTC.

This clonotype was seen at least ten times. CDR3 in DNA: TGTGCCAGCAGCTCCGACGGGGGGGCCTACGAGCAGTACTTC. It encodes CASSSDGGAYEQYF. The V gene is TRBV28, the J gene TRBJ2-7, with 8 positions matching TRBD2. The ends lost 6 bases at V and 2 bases at J; junction bases unmatched: 6. From germline, CDR1 is MDHEN and CDR2 SYDVKM. CDR3 length: 14 residues.

This clonotype occurred many times. V is TRBV27 and J is TRBJ1-1; D is unclear. Per germline, CDR1 MNHEY and CDR2 SMNVEV (reference sequence). Trimming cost V 0 bases and J 3 bases, with 5 bases left between them. The CDR3 is made up of 13 amino acids. The CDR3 bases are TGTGCCAGCAGTTTATCCCCGTACACTGAAGCTTTCTTT. Its translation: CASSLSPYTEAFF.

Ten or more counts support this clonotype. This chain connects TRBV25-1 to TRBJ2-5; 8 nucleotides agree with TRBD2. The CDR3 loop spans 15 amino acids. CDR1 and CDR2 (germline): MGHDK, SYGVNS. After removal of 2 bases from V and 2 bases from J, the junction contained 4 bases not matched to a gene. Here the CDR3 reads CASSESGSPQETQYF. Written as DNA, the CDR3 is TGTGCCAGCAGTGAAAGCGGGAGCCCTCAAGAGACCCAGTACTTC.

This chain uses TRBV7-9 with TRBJ2-5; D possibly corresponds to TRBD1 (6 bases). This CDR3 is 16 amino acids long. From germline, CDR1 is SEHNR and CDR2 FQNEAQ (reference sequence). V was clipped by 1 base and J by 5 bases, with 17 bases between them. The CDR3 DNA reads TGTGCCAGCAGCTTAGAAACGGGACACGGGGCCGAGACCCAGTACTTC. It is translated as CASSLETGHGAETQYF. The whole variable domain, filled in from reference TRBV7-9 and TRBJ2-5, reads DTGVSQNPRHKITKRGQNVTFRCDPISEHNRLYWYRQTLGQGPEFLTYFQNEAQLEKSRLLSDRFSAERPKGSFSTLEIQRTEQGDSAMYLCASSLETGHGAETQYFGPGTRLLVL.

The CDR3 bases are TGCAGTGCTCACGCCTGGCTCGGGACGGCTGGAAACACCATATATTTT. Translation gives CSAHAWLGTAGNTIYF. The chain is built from TRBV20-1 and TRBJ1-3; tentative D call: TRBD1 (5 bases). Germline lookup yields CDR1 DFQATT and CDR2 SNEGSKA (reference sequence). V was shortened by 5 bases and J by 2 bases, with 19 bases between the two germline ends. This CDR3 has 16 amino acids.

J is TRBJ2-3 and V is TRBV20-1; D unresolved. Trimming took off 6 bases at V and 2 bases at J, with 12 bases between the two ends. CDR3 size: 13 residues. The germline gives CDR1 DFQATT, CDR2 SNEGSKA (reference sequence). The DNA of the CDR3 is TGCAGTGCCGAACCCTGGGACACAGATACGCAGTATTTT. Translation gives CSAEPWDTDTQYF.